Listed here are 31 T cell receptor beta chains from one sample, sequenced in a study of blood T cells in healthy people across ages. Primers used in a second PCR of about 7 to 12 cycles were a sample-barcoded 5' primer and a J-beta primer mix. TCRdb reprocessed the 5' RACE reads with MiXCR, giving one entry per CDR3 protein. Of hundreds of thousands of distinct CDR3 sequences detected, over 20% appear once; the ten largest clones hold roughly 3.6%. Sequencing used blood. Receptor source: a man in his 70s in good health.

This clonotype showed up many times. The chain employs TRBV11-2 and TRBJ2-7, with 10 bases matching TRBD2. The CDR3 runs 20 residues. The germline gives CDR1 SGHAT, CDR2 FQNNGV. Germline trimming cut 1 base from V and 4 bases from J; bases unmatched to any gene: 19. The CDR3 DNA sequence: TGTGCCAGCAGCTTAGGTGGTCTGGGAATGACTAGCGGGCCCAGGTACGAGCAGTACTTC. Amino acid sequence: CASSLGGLGMTSGPRYEQYF.

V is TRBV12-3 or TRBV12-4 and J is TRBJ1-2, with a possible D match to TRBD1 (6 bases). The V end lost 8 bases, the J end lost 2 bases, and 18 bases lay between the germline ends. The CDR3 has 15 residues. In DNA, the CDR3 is TGTGCCAGCTTAGGGGGAGGGGGACCGAACTATGGCTACACCTTC. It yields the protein CASLGGGGPNYGYTF.

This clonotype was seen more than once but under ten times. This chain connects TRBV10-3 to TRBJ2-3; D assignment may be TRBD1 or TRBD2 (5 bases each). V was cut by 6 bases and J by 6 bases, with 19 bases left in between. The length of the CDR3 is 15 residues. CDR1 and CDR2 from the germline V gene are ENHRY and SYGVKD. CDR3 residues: CAIRGEKGVSDTQYF. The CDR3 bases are TGTGCCATCAGGGGGGAGAAAGGCGTTTCGGATACGCAGTATTTT.

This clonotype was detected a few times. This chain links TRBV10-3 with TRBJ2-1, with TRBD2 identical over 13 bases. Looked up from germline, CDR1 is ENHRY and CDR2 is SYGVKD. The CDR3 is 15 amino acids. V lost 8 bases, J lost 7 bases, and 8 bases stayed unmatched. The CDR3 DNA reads TGTGCCATCGGCGGGGGACTAGCGGGACGGAATGAGCAGTTCTTC. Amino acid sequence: CAIGGGLAGRNEQFF.

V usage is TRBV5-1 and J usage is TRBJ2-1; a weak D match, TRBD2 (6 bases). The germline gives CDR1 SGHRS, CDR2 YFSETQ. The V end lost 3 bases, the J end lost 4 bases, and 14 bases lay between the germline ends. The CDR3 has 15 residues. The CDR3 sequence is CASSWAEGRYNEQFF. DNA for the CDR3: TGCGCCAGCAGCTGGGCGGAGGGGAGATACAATGAGCAGTTCTTC.

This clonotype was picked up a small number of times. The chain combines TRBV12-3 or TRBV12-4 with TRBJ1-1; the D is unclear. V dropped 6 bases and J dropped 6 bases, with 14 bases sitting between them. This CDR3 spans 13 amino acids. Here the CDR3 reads CASSRLEGSEAFF. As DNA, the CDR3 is TGTGCCAGCAGCCGGTTAGAGGGATCTGAAGCTTTCTTT.

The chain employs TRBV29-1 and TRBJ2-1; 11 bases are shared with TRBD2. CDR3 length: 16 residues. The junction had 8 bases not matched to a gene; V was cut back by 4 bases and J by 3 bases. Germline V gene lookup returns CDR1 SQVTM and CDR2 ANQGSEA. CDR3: CSVAPIAGGDYNEQFF. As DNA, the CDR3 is TGCAGCGTTGCCCCGATAGCGGGGGGGGACTACAATGAGCAGTTCTTC.

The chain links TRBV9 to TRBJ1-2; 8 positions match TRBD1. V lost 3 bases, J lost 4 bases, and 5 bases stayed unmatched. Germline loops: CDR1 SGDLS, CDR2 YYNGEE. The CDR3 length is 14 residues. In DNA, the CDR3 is TGTGCCAGCAGCGCTGCCGACAGGGGCTATGGCTACACCTTC. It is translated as CASSAADRGYGYTF.

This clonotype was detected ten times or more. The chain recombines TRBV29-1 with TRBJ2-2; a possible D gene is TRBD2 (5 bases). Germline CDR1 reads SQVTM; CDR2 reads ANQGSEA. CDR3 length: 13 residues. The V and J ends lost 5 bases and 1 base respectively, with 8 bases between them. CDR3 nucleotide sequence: TGCAGCGTTCTAGCAGGGAACACCGGGGAGCTGTTTTTT. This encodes CSVLAGNTGELFF.

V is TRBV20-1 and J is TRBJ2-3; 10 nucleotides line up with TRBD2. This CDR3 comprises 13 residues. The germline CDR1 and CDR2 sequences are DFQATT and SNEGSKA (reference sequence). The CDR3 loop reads CSPRTSGGDTQYF. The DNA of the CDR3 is TGCAGCCCCAGGACTAGCGGAGGGGATACGCAGTATTTT.

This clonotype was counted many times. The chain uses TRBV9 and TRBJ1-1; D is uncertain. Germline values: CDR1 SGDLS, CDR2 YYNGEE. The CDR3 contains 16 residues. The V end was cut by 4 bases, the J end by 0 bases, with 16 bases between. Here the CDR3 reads CASSPQALRLNTEAFF. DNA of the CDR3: TGTGCCAGCAGCCCCCAGGCACTGCGCTTGAACACTGAAGCTTTCTTT.

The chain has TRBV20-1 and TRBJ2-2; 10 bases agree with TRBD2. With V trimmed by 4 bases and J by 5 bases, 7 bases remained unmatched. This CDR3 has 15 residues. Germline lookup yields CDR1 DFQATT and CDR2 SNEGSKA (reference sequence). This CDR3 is CSATSGRIETGELFF. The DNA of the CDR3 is TGCAGTGCTACTAGCGGGAGAATCGAGACCGGGGAGCTGTTTTTT.

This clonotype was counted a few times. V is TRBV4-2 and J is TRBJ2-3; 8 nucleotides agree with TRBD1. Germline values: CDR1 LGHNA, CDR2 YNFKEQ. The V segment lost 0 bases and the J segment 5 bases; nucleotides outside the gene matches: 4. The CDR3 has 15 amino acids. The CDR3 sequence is CASSQDFRGQDTQYF. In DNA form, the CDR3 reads TGTGCCAGCAGCCAAGATTTCAGGGGGCAAGATACGCAGTATTTT.

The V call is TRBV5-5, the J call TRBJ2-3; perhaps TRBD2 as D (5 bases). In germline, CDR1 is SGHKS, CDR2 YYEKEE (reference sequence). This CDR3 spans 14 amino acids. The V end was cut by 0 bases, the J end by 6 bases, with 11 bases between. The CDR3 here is CASSLVEVGDTQYF. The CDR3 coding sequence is TGTGCCAGCAGCTTGGTGGAGGTGGGGGATACGCAGTATTTT.

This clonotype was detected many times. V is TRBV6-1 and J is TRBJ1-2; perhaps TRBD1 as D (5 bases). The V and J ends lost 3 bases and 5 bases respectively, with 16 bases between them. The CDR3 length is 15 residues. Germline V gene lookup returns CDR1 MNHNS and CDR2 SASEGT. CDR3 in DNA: TGTGCCAGCAGTGATTTGGGGCGCCGAGTATATGGCTACACCTTC. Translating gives CASSDLGRRVYGYTF.

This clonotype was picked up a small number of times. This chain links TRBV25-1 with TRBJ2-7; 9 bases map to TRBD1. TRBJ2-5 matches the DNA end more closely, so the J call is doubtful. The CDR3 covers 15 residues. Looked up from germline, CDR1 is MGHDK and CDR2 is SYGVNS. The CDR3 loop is CASSEPRTGEETQYF. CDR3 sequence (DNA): TGTGCCAGCAGTGAACCCAGGACAGGGGAAGAGACCCAGTACTTC.

The CDR3 region is CASSQSAGNQETQYF. The CDR3 region has the DNA TGTGCCAGCAGCCAATCCGCGGGTAACCAAGAGACCCAGTACTTC. The rearrangement joins TRBV3-1 to TRBJ2-5; weak D call: TRBD2 (5 bases). Between the trimmed V and J ends, which lost 2 bases and 0 bases, there was a span of 10 bases. Germline CDR1 is LGHDT and CDR2 is YNNKEL (reference sequence). The CDR3 loop spans 15 amino acids.

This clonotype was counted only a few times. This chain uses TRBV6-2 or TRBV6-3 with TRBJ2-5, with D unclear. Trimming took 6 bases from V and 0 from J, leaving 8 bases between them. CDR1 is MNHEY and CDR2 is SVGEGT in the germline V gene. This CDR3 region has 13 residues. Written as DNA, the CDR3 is TGTGCCAGCAGCGGACGCTACCAAGAGACCCAGTACTTC. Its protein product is CASSGRYQETQYF.

The CDR3 bases are TGCGCCAGCAGCCAAGATATAGCGTACACAGATACGCAGTATTTT. The encoded protein is CASSQDIAYTDTQYF. The chain combines TRBV4-1 with TRBJ2-3; maybe TRBD2 (5 bases). CDR3 size: 15 residues. Germline CDR1 MGHRA, CDR2 YSYEKL. The V end lost 0 bases, the J end lost 2 bases, and 9 bases lay between the germline ends.

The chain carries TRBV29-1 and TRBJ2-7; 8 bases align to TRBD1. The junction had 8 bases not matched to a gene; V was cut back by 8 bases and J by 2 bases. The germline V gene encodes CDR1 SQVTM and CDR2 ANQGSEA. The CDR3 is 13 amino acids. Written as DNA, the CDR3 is TGCAGCTTACGACAGGGGATTCCCTACGAGCAGTACTTC. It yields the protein CSLRQGIPYEQYF.

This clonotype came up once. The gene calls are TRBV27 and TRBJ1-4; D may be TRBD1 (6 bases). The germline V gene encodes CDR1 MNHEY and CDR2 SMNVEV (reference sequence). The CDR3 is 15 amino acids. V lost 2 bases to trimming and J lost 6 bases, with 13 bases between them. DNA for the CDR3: TGTGCCAGCAGTTTAGAGGGGGGGGTTGATGAAAAACTGTTTTTT. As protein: CASSLEGGVDEKLFF. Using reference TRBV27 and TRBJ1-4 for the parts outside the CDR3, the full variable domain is EAQVTQNPRYLITVTGKKLTVTCSQNMNHEYMSWYRQDPGLGLRQIYYSMNVEVTDKGDVPEGYKVSRKEKRNFPLILESPSPNQTSLYFCASSLEGGVDEKLFFGSGTQLSVL.

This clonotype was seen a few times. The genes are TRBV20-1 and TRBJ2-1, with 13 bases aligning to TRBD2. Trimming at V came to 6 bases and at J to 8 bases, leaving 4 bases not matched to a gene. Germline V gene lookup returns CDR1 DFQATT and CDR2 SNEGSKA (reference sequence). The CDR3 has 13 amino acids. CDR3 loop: CSARLAGGYEQFF. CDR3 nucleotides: TGCAGTGCCAGACTAGCGGGAGGCTATGAGCAGTTCTTC.

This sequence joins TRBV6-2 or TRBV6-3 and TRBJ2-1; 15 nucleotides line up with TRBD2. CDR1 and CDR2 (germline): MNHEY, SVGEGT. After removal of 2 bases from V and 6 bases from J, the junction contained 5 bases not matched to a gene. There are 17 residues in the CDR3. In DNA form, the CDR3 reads TGTGCCAGCAGTTACCCGGGACTAGCGGGAGGATCCAATGAGCAGTTCTTC. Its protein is CASSYPGLAGGSNEQFF.

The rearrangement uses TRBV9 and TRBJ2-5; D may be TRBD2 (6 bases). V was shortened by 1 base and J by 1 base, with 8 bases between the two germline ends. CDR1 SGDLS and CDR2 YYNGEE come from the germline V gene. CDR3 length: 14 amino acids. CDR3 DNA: TGTGCCAGCAGCGTATGGGACTCCCAAGAGACCCAGTACTTC. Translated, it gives CASSVWDSQETQYF.

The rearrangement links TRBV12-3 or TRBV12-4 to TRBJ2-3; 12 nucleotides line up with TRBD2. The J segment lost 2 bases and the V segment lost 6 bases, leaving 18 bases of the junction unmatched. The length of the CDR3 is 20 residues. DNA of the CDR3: TGTGCCAGCAGCCACCAGGGGGGAGATACTAGCGGGAGGTTCACAGATACGCAGTATTTT. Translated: CASSHQGGDTSGRFTDTQYF.

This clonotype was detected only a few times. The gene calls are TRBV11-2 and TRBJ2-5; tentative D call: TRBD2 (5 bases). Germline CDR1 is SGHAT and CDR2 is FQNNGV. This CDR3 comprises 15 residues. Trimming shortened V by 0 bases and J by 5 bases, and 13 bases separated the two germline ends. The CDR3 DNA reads TGTGCCAGCAGCTTAGATCTGTGGGAGTGGGAGACCCAGTACTTC. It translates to CASSLDLWEWETQYF.

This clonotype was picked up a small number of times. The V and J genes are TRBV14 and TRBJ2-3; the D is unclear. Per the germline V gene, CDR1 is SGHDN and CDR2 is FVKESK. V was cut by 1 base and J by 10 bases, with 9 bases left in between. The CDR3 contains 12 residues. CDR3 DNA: TGTGCCAGCAGCCAAGTTGGGCTGGCGCAGTATTTT. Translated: CASSQVGLAQYF. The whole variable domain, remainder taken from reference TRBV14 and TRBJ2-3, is EAGVTQFPSHSVIEKGQTVTLRCDPISGHDNLYWYRRVMGKEIKFLLHFVKESKQDESGMPNNRFLAERTGGTYSTLKVQPAELEDSGVYFCASSQVGLAQYFGPGTRLTVL.

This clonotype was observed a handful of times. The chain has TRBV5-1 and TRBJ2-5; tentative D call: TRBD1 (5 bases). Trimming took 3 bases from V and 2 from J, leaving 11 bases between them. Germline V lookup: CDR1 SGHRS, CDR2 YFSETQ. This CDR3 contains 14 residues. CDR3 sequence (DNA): TGCGCCAGCAGCTCCGACAGTACACAAGAGACCCAGTACTTC. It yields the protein CASSSDSTQETQYF.

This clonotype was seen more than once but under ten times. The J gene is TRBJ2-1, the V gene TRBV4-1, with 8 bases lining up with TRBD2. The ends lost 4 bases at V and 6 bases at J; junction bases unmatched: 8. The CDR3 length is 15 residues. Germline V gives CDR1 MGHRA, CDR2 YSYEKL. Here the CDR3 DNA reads TGCGCCAGCAGCCCCGGACTAGCCTTCCCCAATGAGCAGTTCTTC. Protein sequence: CASSPGLAFPNEQFF.

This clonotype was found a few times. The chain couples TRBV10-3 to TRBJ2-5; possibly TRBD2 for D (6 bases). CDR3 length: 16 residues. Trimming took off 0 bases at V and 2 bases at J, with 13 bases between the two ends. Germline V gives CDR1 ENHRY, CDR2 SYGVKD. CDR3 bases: TGTGCCATCAGTGAGTCGGTGATTGGGGGGCAAGAGACCCAGTACTTC. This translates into CAISESVIGGQETQYF.

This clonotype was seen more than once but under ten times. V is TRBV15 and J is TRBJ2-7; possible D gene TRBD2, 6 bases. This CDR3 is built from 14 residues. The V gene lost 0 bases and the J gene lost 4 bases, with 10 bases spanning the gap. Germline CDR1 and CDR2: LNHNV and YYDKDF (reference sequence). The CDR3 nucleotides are TGTGCCACCAGCAGAGATCCGGGGGTATACGAGCAGTACTTC. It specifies CATSRDPGVYEQYF.